The 19 T cell receptor beta chains reported below all come from one sample, sequenced in a study of T cells in Graves' hyperthyroidism and ophthalmopathy. Researchers took RNA transcripts and amplified the TCR beta CDR3 regions from them. The HTBI set primed first-round TCR CDR3 RT-PCR. One entry per CDR3 protein, called by TCRdb with MiXCR from the multiplex PCR reads. The sample carries approximately 410,000 distinct CDR3 sequences, approximately 15% recorded once. Sequencing was performed on blood. The source of these receptors is a woman aged 18-29 years with Graves' hyperthyroidism.

V is TRBV7-3 and J is TRBJ2-5; D remains unclear. The germline CDR1 and CDR2 sequences are SGHTA and FQGTGA. Trimming shortened V by 5 bases and J by 5 bases, and 12 bases separated the two germline ends. This CDR3 spans 13 amino acids. The CDR3 DNA is TGTGCCAGCAGCATGATGGGTTCGGAGACCCAGTACTTC. This translates into CASSMMGSETQYF. The full variable domain, rest sourced from reference TRBV7-3 and TRBJ2-5, is GAGVSQTPSNKVTEKGKYVELRCDPISGHTALYWYRQSLGQGPEFLIYFQGTGAADDSGLPNDRFFAVRPEGSVSTLKIQRTERGDSAVYLCASSMMGSETQYFGPGTRLLVL.

This clonotype was seen ten or more times. The chain links TRBV29-1 to TRBJ1-1, with 7 bases aligning to TRBD1. CDR3 length: 17 amino acids. Unmatched junction bases numbered 15, after V lost 4 bases and J lost 1 base. The germline V gene encodes CDR1 SQVTM and CDR2 ANQGSEA. CDR3 bases: TGCAGCGTTGTCCCCCGACAGGGTCGTTTGACGAACACTGAAGCTTTCTTT. Translating it yields CSVVPRQGRLTNTEAFF.

A few counts support this clonotype. The chain carries TRBV5-1 and TRBJ2-5; D might be TRBD2 (6 bases). Germline lookup yields CDR1 SGHRS and CDR2 YFSETQ. Trimming took off 6 bases at V and 5 bases at J, with 20 bases between the two ends. This CDR3 spans 15 amino acids. CDR3 coding DNA: TGCGCCAGCAATCGGGACTCCCCGACCGGCGAGACCCAGTACTTC. Residues: CASNRDSPTGETQYF. The full variable domain, with the rest looked up from reference TRBV5-1 and TRBJ2-5, is KAGVTQTPRYLIKTRGQQVTLSCSPISGHRSVSWYQQTPGQGLQFLFEYFSETQRNKGNFPGRFSGRQFSNSRSEMNVSTLELGDSALYLCASNRDSPTGETQYFGPGTRLLVL.

This clonotype has a single count. This chain links TRBV10-1 with TRBJ2-1; 9 bases are a match to TRBD2. Per the germline V gene, CDR1 is WNHNN and CDR2 is SYGVQD (reference sequence). With V trimmed by 2 bases and J by 7 bases, 6 bases remained unmatched. CDR3 length: 15 amino acids. CDR3 DNA: TGCGCCAGCAGTGAGGGGGCGGGAGGGTTGAATGAGCAGTTCTTC. Amino acid sequence: CASSEGAGGLNEQFF.

In its sample, this clonotype was seen many times. The V and J genes are TRBV18 and TRBJ1-1; D is possibly TRBD1 (5 bases). Germline CDR1 reads KGHSH; CDR2 reads LQKENI. With 3 bases removed from V and 5 bases from J, the gap between germline ends came to 16 bases. This CDR3 has 15 amino acids. CDR3 nucleotide sequence: TGTGCCAGCTCACCTGGAGGGGTGTTCGGGACTGAAGCTTTCTTT. This codes for CASSPGGVFGTEAFF.

V and J are TRBV15 and TRBJ1-1; unclear D gene. Trimming stripped 0 bases from V and 4 bases from J, with 9 bases between. Looked up from germline, CDR1 is LNHNV and CDR2 is YYDKDF (reference sequence). The CDR3 contains 14 residues. In nucleotides, the CDR3 is TGTGCCACCAGCAGAGACGGCGGAGGCACTGAAGCTTTCTTT. Translating it yields CATSRDGGGTEAFF.

This clonotype was picked up many times. The V call is TRBV28, the J call TRBJ1-5, with no clear D. CDR3 length: 15 residues. Germline CDR1 and CDR2: MDHEN and SYDVKM. Trimming pared 2 bases from V and 0 bases from J, leaving 8 bases between. This CDR3 is CASSLGQLSNQPQHF. In nucleotides, the CDR3 is TGTGCCAGCAGTTTAGGGCAGCTTAGCAATCAGCCCCAGCATTTT.

In its sample, this clonotype was seen many times. The rearrangement links TRBV30 to TRBJ1-1, with TRBD1 matching 7 bases. This CDR3 has 15 residues. Losses at the gene ends were 2 bases for V and 1 base for J; bases not matched to a gene: 7. CDR1 GTSNPN and CDR2 SVGIG come from the germline V gene (reference sequence). The CDR3 region is CAWSQGVARNTEAFF. The CDR3, as DNA: TGTGCCTGGAGTCAGGGGGTTGCTAGGAACACTGAAGCTTTCTTT.

This clonotype was counted many times. The chain carries TRBV10-1 and TRBJ2-3, with D possibly TRBD1 on 5 matching bases. The CDR3 length is 16 residues. CDR1 and CDR2 from the germline V gene are WNHNN and SYGVQD (reference sequence). With 0 bases removed from V and 6 bases from J, the gap between germline ends came to 16 bases. CDR3 residues: CASSESWLGAGDTQYF. CDR3 in DNA: TGCGCCAGCAGTGAGTCGTGGCTAGGGGCCGGGGATACGCAGTATTTT.

The chain recombines TRBV30 with TRBJ1-5, with TRBD1 matching over 7 bases. The CDR3 loop spans 14 amino acids. J was trimmed by 5 bases and V by 5 bases; bases with no gene match: 9. The germline V gene encodes CDR1 GTSNPN and CDR2 SVGIG (reference sequence). CDR3 loop: CAWQRSGTDQPQHF. The CDR3 DNA sequence: TGTGCCTGGCAAAGATCCGGGACAGATCAGCCCCAGCATTTT.

This clonotype was recorded many times. The chain couples TRBV6-1 to TRBJ2-1; D possibly corresponds to TRBD1 (5 bases). CDR1 and CDR2 (germline): MNHNS, SASEGT. V shed 8 bases and J shed 0 bases, with 14 bases lying between them. The CDR3 is made up of 15 amino acids. The CDR3 DNA sequence: TGTGCCAGCTCTGCAGGGCTGAGCTCCTACAATGAGCAGTTCTTC. Translated, it gives CASSAGLSSYNEQFF.

This clonotype occurred many times. V is TRBV11-2 and J is TRBJ2-1; 9 bases are a match to TRBD2. Germline CDR1 and CDR2: SGHAT and FQNNGV. J was trimmed by 4 bases and V by 3 bases; bases with no gene match: 7. The CDR3 is 16 amino acids. The CDR3 DNA sequence: TGTGCCAGCAGCTTTGGTCTAGCGGGAAGATACAATGAGCAGTTCTTC. Amino acids: CASSFGLAGRYNEQFF.

This clonotype has more than one count but fewer than ten. The chain has TRBV6-1 and TRBJ1-6; no firm D call. The germline V gene has CDR1 MNHNS and CDR2 SASEGT. This CDR3 comprises 12 residues. The germline V and J ends were trimmed by 2 bases and 10 bases, with 6 bases remaining between them. CDR3: CASSERVSPLHF. In DNA form, the CDR3 reads TGTGCCAGCAGTGAAAGGGTCTCACCCCTCCACTTT.

This clonotype was recorded at least ten times. The rearrangement links TRBV6-1 to TRBJ2-7; 10 bases align to TRBD2. The CDR3 extends over 15 amino acids. Germline V lookup: CDR1 MNHNS, CDR2 SASEGT. The V segment lost 2 bases and the J segment 3 bases; nucleotides outside the gene matches: 4. CDR3 residues: CASSERPSGSYEQYF. For the CDR3, the DNA is TGTGCCAGCAGTGAAAGGCCTAGCGGGAGCTACGAGCAGTACTTC.

This clonotype was found once. The chain is built from TRBV28 and TRBJ2-3, with TRBD2 matching 9 bases. Unmatched junction bases numbered 15, after V lost 6 bases and J lost 5 bases. The CDR3 spans 17 residues. CDR1 is MDHEN and CDR2 is SYDVKM in the germline V gene. The CDR3 bases are TGTGCCAGCAGGGCCCCCGGGGCGGGAGGGCCAGGAGATACGCAGTATTTT. It codes for CASRAPGAGGPGDTQYF. The full variable domain, completed using reference TRBV28 and TRBJ2-3, is DVKVTQSSRYLVKRTGEKVFLECVQDMDHENMFWYRQDPGLGLRLIYFSYDVKMKEKGDIPEGYSVSREKKERFSLILESASTNQTSMYLCASRAPGAGGPGDTQYFGPGTRLTVL.

This clonotype has ten or more counts. The V call is TRBV7-2, the J call TRBJ2-2, with D maybe TRBD2 (6 bases). Germline V CDR1 and CDR2: SGHTA, FQGNSA. V was cut by 5 bases and J by 3 bases, with 16 bases left in between. The CDR3 is 16 residues long. The CDR3 spells CASSATSSLYTGELFF. In DNA, the CDR3 is TGTGCCAGCAGCGCGACTAGTTCCCTTTACACCGGGGAGCTGTTTTTT.

The table lists this clonotype with many counts. This rearrangement joins TRBV30 to TRBJ1-1; the match to TRBD1 covers 8 bases. The V gene end was trimmed by 3 bases and the J gene end by 6 bases; junction bases not matched to a gene: 6. Per germline, CDR1 GTSNPN and CDR2 SVGIG (reference sequence). This CDR3 comprises 13 residues. The CDR3 reads CAWRWTGKAEAFF. CDR3 coding DNA: TGTGCCTGGAGATGGACAGGGAAGGCTGAAGCTTTCTTT.

This clonotype occurred many times. The chain recombines TRBV5-1 with TRBJ1-1; no definite D call. Germline V lookup: CDR1 SGHRS, CDR2 YFSETQ. Trimming took off 0 bases at V and 5 bases at J, with 11 bases between the two ends. The CDR3 sequence is 14 residues long. CDR3 residues: CASSLALGKTEAFF. CDR3 coding DNA: TGCGCCAGCAGCTTGGCATTGGGCAAGACTGAAGCTTTCTTT.

This chain uses TRBV5-6 with TRBJ2-7; TRBD2 matches at 7 bases. Germline CDR1 reads SGHDT; CDR2 reads YYEEEE. This CDR3 comprises 16 residues. J gave up 0 bases and V 5 bases, and 11 bases lay outside the gene matches. DNA of the CDR3: TGTGCCAGCAGGTCCCCCGGGCGGGAGAGCTCCTACGAGCAGTACTTC. Translating gives CASRSPGRESSYEQYF.